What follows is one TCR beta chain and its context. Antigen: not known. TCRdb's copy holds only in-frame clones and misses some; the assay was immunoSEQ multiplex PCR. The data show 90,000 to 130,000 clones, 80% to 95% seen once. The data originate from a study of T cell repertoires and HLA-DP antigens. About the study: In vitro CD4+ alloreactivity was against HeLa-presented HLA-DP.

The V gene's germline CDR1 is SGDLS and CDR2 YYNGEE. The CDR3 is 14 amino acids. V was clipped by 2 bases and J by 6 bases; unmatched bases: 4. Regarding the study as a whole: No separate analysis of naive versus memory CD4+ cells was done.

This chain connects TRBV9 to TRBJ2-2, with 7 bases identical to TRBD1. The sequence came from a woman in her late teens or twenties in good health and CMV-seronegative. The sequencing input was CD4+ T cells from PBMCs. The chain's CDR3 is CASSVLGQAGELFF. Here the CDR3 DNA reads TGTGCCAGCAGCGTTTTAGGACAGGCCGGGGAGCTGTTTTTT.